The 17 T cell receptor beta chains given below trace back to one sample, sequenced in a study of CD8 T cells in Susac syndrome. Roughly 0.45 to 1 ug RNA was reverse transcribed with random hexamers. Each CDR3 protein is one row after TCRdb ran MiXCR on the immunoSEQ multiplex PCR reads. The sample holds fewer than 140,000 distinct CDR3 sequences, approximately 94% seen once. Sequencing used CD8+ T cells from PBMCs. Receptors originate from a human donor with Susac syndrome.

This sequence joins TRBV14 and TRBJ2-3, with 8 positions matching TRBD2. After removal of 2 bases from V and 4 bases from J, the junction contained 2 bases not matched to a gene. Germline lookup yields CDR1 SGHDN and CDR2 FVKESK. This CDR3 is built from 14 residues. CDR3 in amino acids: CASSQLAGADTQYF. In nucleotides, the CDR3 is TGTGCCAGCAGCCAACTAGCGGGTGCAGATACGCAGTATTTT.

The chain employs TRBV20-1 and TRBJ2-7; D not resolved. Germline loops: CDR1 DFQATT, CDR2 SNEGSKA (reference sequence). There are 15 residues in the CDR3. Trimming took off 4 bases at V and 4 bases at J, with 20 bases between the two ends. The CDR3 here is CSATTRPVGVYEQYF. CDR3 sequence (DNA): TGCAGTGCTACAACCAGGCCCGTCGGTGTGTACGAGCAGTACTTC.

The chain employs TRBV2 and TRBJ2-3, with no clear D. Between the trimmed V and J ends, which lost 7 bases and 3 bases, there was a span of 17 bases. The germline CDR1 and CDR2 sequences are SNHLY and FYNNEI. CDR3 length: 15 residues. As DNA, the CDR3 is TGTGCCAGCAAATCAGGACCGGCCCGAACAGATACGCAGTATTTT. It is translated as CASKSGPARTDTQYF.

Here the CDR3 DNA reads TGCAGTGCTAGAGATCAAGAAGGTCTCGATGAGCAGTTCTTC. It is translated as CSARDQEGLDEQFF. V usage is TRBV20-1 and J usage is TRBJ2-1; the D is unclear. Germline V gene data show CDR1 as DFQATT and CDR2 as SNEGSKA (reference sequence). This CDR3 is built from 14 residues. The V end was cut by 0 bases, the J end by 8 bases, with 14 bases between.

The V call is TRBV6-5, the J call TRBJ2-1; 7 nucleotides line up with TRBD2. The CDR3 runs 15 residues. After removal of 2 bases from V and 3 bases from J, the junction contained 4 bases not matched to a gene. Germline V gene sequence: CDR1 MNHEY, CDR2 SVGAGI. Written as DNA, the CDR3 is TGTGCCAGCAGTTACAGTGGGGGGGGCTACAATGAGCAGTTCTTC. Its protein is CASSYSGGGYNEQFF.

This chain links TRBV6-2 or TRBV6-3 with TRBJ2-5; the match to TRBD2 covers 9 bases. The junction had 7 bases not matched to a gene; V was cut back by 5 bases and J by 0 bases. This CDR3 spans 16 amino acids. Germline V gene sequence: CDR1 MNHEY, CDR2 SVGEGT. Written as DNA, the CDR3 is TGTGCCAGCAGTCCCCTAGCGGGGATGTACCAAGAGACCCAGTACTTC. Its protein is CASSPLAGMYQETQYF.

The chain couples TRBV20-1 to TRBJ1-5, with D unclear. The CDR3 extends over 16 amino acids. Deletions cut 0 bases from V and 8 bases from J, with 20 bases between. Germline V CDR1 and CDR2: DFQATT, SNEGSKA (reference sequence). The DNA of the CDR3 is TGCAGTGCTAGAGATGGTAGCTTTGGGTCCCCCGAGCCCCAGCATTTT. Translated: CSARDGSFGSPEPQHF.

The chain recombines TRBV4-1 with TRBJ1-1, with D tentatively TRBD1 (5 bases). The V end lost 3 bases, the J end lost 4 bases, and 12 bases lay between the germline ends. The CDR3 sequence is 14 residues long. The V gene's germline CDR1 is MGHRA and CDR2 YSYEKL. CDR3 loop: CASSHQPGLTEAFF. CDR3 bases: TGCGCCAGCAGCCATCAACCGGGGCTCACTGAAGCTTTCTTT.

J is TRBJ2-5 and V is TRBV12-3 or TRBV12-4; 9 nucleotides match TRBD1. V trimming: 5 bases; J trimming: 3 bases; junction bases outside the gene matches: 10. The CDR3 length is 16 residues. CDR3 nucleotide sequence: TGTGCCAGCAGTCTTTCCAAACAGGGGGCGAAAGAGACCCAGTACTTC. The encoded protein is CASSLSKQGAKETQYF.

This clonotype was observed once. The chain carries TRBV9 and TRBJ1-5; D unresolved. Trimming stripped 1 base from V and 5 bases from J, with 16 bases between. This CDR3 contains 16 residues. CDR1 and CDR2 from the germline V gene are SGDLS and YYNGEE. CDR3 amino acids: CASSVTGGRGDQPQHF. CDR3 bases: TGTGCCAGCAGCGTAACGGGTGGGCGGGGAGATCAGCCCCAGCATTTT.

V usage is TRBV29-1 and J usage is TRBJ1-2; D unclear. The V and J ends lost 1 base and 1 base respectively, with 4 bases between them. There are 12 residues in the CDR3. From germline, CDR1 is SQVTM and CDR2 ANQGSEA. The CDR3 nucleotides are TGCAGCGTTGAAGGGAATAACTATGGCTACACCTTC. Translating it yields CSVEGNNYGYTF.

This clonotype was counted a single time. The chain has TRBV4-3 and TRBJ1-1, with D maybe TRBD1 (6 bases). Germline V lookup: CDR1 LGHNA, CDR2 YSLEER. This CDR3 contains 15 residues. V lost 1 base, J lost 3 bases, and 12 bases lay in between. CDR3 loop: CASSQGGGSDTEAFF. The CDR3 DNA sequence: TGCGCCAGCAGCCAAGGAGGGGGGTCGGACACTGAAGCTTTCTTT.

This chain joins TRBV9 and TRBJ2-5; D possibly uses TRBD1 or TRBD2 (6 bases each). V was pared by 7 bases and J by 2 bases, with 12 bases between. CDR1 and CDR2 from the germline V gene are SGDLS and YYNGEE. The CDR3 runs to 13 residues. CDR3 in DNA: TGTGCCAGCGGGGGGCAATTACAAGAGACCCAGTACTTC. Encoded protein: CASGGQLQETQYF.

This sequence joins TRBV29-1 and TRBJ1-5, with a weak D call TRBD1 (5 bases). Germline CDR1 and CDR2: SQVTM and ANQGSEA. V was clipped by 2 bases and J by 4 bases, with 9 bases between them. This CDR3 is 13 amino acids long. The CDR3 DNA sequence: TGCAGCGTTGAATTGGGGGATAATCAGCCCCAGCATTTT. This codes for CSVELGDNQPQHF.

This clonotype was counted only a few times. V and J are TRBV9 and TRBJ2-7, with a possible D match to TRBD1 (6 bases). The CDR3 sequence is 18 residues long. Germline V gene data show CDR1 as SGDLS and CDR2 as YYNGEE. Trimming pared 3 bases from V and 3 bases from J, leaving 25 bases between. CDR3: CASSAHHGSSGTSYEQYF. The CDR3 bases are TGTGCCAGCAGCGCTCACCACGGTTCCTCGGGGACAAGCTACGAGCAGTACTTC. Filled out from reference TRBV9 and TRBJ2-7, the complete variable domain reads DSGVTQTPKHLITATGQRVTLRCSPRSGDLSVYWYQQSLDQGLQFLIQYYNGEERAKGNILERFSAQQFPDLHSELNLSSLELGDSALYFCASSAHHGSSGTSYEQYFGPGTRLTVT.

The chain has TRBV9 and TRBJ1-4; 7 bases are a match to TRBD1. From germline, CDR1 is SGDLS and CDR2 YYNGEE. The CDR3 is 16 amino acids. J gave up 0 bases and V 4 bases, and 6 bases lay outside the gene matches. CDR3 DNA: TGTGCCAGCAGCAGAGACAGGGCAGCAACTAATGAAAAACTGTTTTTT. It specifies CASSRDRAATNEKLFF.

This clonotype has more than one count but fewer than ten. The chain joins TRBV9 to TRBJ2-7; 7 positions match TRBD1. The CDR3 spans 13 residues. CDR1 and CDR2 from the germline V gene are SGDLS and YYNGEE. Unmatched junction bases numbered 3, after V lost 5 bases and J lost 1 base. The CDR3 loop reads CASSYRGSYEQYF. The CDR3 nucleotides read TGTGCCAGCAGTTACAGGGGATCCTACGAGCAGTACTTC.